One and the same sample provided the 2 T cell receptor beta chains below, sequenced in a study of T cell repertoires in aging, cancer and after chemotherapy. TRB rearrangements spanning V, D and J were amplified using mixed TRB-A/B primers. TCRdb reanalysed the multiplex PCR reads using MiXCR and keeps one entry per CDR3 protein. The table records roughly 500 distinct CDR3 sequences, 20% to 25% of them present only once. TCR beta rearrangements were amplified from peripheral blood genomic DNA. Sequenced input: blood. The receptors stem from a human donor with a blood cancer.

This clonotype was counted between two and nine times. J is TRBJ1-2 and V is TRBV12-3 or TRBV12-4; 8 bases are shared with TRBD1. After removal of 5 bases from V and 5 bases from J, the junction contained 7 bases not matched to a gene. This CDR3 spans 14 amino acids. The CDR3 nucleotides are TGTGCCAGCAGTCGGGCAGGGGGCTGGTATGGCTACACCTTC. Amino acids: CASSRAGGWYGYTF.

DNA for the CDR3: TGTGCCAGCAGCCCACTAGCGGGCCCCCAAGAGACCCAGTACTTC. It translates to CASSPLAGPQETQYF. The chain recombines TRBV7-2 with TRBJ2-5; 9 nucleotides match TRBD2. This CDR3 is 15 amino acids long. Looked up from germline, CDR1 is SGHTA and CDR2 is FQGNSA. The ends lost 5 bases at V and 1 base at J; junction bases unmatched: 5.